The present T cell receptor beta chain was sequenced within a study of post-analysis software for immune sequencing data. Findings and limits, study-wide: About five TRBV segments were more frequent in patients than controls; TRBV5-6, TRBV5-1 and TRBV20-1 belonged to this group.

Unique molecular identifiers tagged the TCR beta cDNA libraries. TCRdb reprocessed the PCR reads with MiXCR, giving one entry per CDR3 protein. The table shows about 820,000 distinct CDR3 sequences, with roughly 50% occurring only once. The V gene lost 10 bases and the J gene lost 0 bases, with 13 bases spanning the gap. Germline V CDR1 and CDR2: ENHRY, SYGVKD. CDR3 length: 13 residues. This clonotype was picked up a small number of times. Its specificity is not known. The receptor was derived from a girl between 10 and 17 years old with multiple sclerosis. The chain is built from TRBV10-3 and TRBJ2-7, with unresolved D. Sequencing was performed on blood. In DNA, the CDR3 is TGTGCCACGCGGACGGAAAACTCCTACGAGCAGTACTTC. This translates into CATRTENSYEQYF.